Sequencing of this T cell receptor (beta chain) was carried out in a study of CD8+ T cells in alopecia areata. Extraction of RNA preceded its reverse transcription into cDNA, which served as the sequencing template. Using immunoSEQ multiplex PCR, the repertoire was profiled, and TCRdb retains in-frame clones only, with some absent. In the table there are roughly 180,000 clones, 45% to 60% of which are singletons. The CDR3 spans 14 residues. CDR1 is SGHDT, CDR2 YYEEEE, per germline. V lost 0 bases and J lost 5, with 12 bases in between. The treatment: oral pan-JAK inhibitor, 5-10 mg twice daily. The receptor was derived from a human donor with alopecia areata. This specimen consisted of CD8+ T cells sorted from blood, obtained at approximately week 52, from a patient treated with tofacitinib. V gene TRBV5-6 combines with J gene TRBJ2-7; maybe TRBD2 (6 bases). CDR3 region: CASSLVGGTHEQYF. In DNA form, the CDR3 reads TGTGCCAGCAGCTTGGTTGGAGGGACGCACGAGCAGTACTTC.